Listed below are T cell receptor beta chains from one sample, sequenced in a study of T cells in Graves' hyperthyroidism and ophthalmopathy. TCRdb re-called the multiplex PCR reads through MiXCR, storing one row per CDR3 protein. In the table there are approximately 210,000 distinct CDR3 sequences, about 15% of which are singletons. The material sequenced was blood. The receptors were sampled from a man aged 45-65 years with Graves' hyperthyroidism. The CDR3 runs from the conserved cysteine through the conserved F or W. A D gene is named only where the DNA matches it firmly. Clone size, where shown, is once, few, many, or a class for clones that have expanded.

V gene	clone size	D gene	CDR3 length	J gene	CDR3 DNA	CDR3 protein
TRBV10-3	few	TRBD1	13	TRBJ1-2	TGTGCCATCACTGGGACAGGGGTCTATGGCTACACCTTC	CAITGTGVYGYTF
TRBV6-1	once	TRBD1	15	TRBJ1-5	TGTGCCAGCAGTCCCGGACAGGGACCGAATCAGCCCCAGCATTTT	CASSPGQGPNQPQHF
TRBV9	-	TRBD2	16	TRBJ2-2	TGTGCCAGCAGCGCCCGGACTAGGGCGAACACCGGGGAGCTGTTTTTT	CASSARTRANTGELFF
TRBV27	many	-	12	TRBJ2-1	TGTGCCAGCAGTTTTCTGTCCGGGGAGCAGTTCTTC	CASSFLSGEQFF
TRBV20-1	many	-	13	TRBJ1-1	TGCAGTGCTCAAGACAACTCAGGGGCGGAAGCTTTCTTT	CSAQDNSGAEAFF
TRBV5-5	many	TRBD1	16	TRBJ2-5	TGTGCCAGCTACCTGAACCCCGGACAGGCCCAAGAGACCCAGTACTTC	CASYLNPGQAQETQYF
TRBV18	few	-	13	TRBJ1-6	TGTGCCAGCTCACCAGCGAGGGATTCACCCCTCCACTTT	CASSPARDSPLHF
TRBV15	many	-	14	TRBJ2-3	TGTGCCACCAGCATGGGGAGCGTCACAGATACGCAGTATTTT	CATSMGSVTDTQYF
TRBV20-1	many	-	14	TRBJ2-7	TGCAGTGCTAACCCCCCTCGAGGCGACTACGAGCAGTACTTC	CSANPPRGDYEQYF
TRBV7-9	few	-	15	TRBJ2-7	TGTGCCAGCAGCTTAGTGGCCGGGGTAGTCTACGAGCAGTACTTC	CASSLVAGVVYEQYF
TRBV5-1	-	-	13	TRBJ1-2	TGCGCCAGCAGCGAAACAGGTGCCTATGGCTACACCTTC	CASSETGAYGYTF
TRBV28	many	-	14	TRBJ2-1	TGTGCCAGCAGTTTACTAGGACACGGCTATGAGCAGTTCTTC	CASSLLGHGYEQFF
TRBV19	many	-	13	TRBJ2-5	TGTGCCAGTAACCTGAGGAGGGGAGAGACCCAGTACTTC	CASNLRRGETQYF
TRBV13	many	-	13	TRBJ2-5	TGTGCCAGCAGCTTGTTTGCCCAAGAGACCCAGTACTTC	CASSLFAQETQYF
TRBV5-4	-	TRBD1	15	TRBJ1-1	TGTGCCAGCAGCGGAAGTCCCGGGACAGGGGATGAAGCTTTCTTT	CASSGSPGTGDEAFF
TRBV5-1	-	-	14	TRBJ2-3	TGCGCCAGCAGCTTTGGCCTAGTCCCAGATACGCAGTATTTT	CASSFGLVPDTQYF
TRBV6-1	few	-	11	TRBJ2-7	TGTGCCAGCGGCCTTGAGAACGAGCAGTACTTC	CASGLENEQYF
TRBV6-2/TRBV6-3	many	-	16	TRBJ2-2	TGTGCCAGCAGTAAAAACCTCGGGACGAACACCGGGGAGCTGTTTTTT	CASSKNLGTNTGELFF
TRBV20-1	many	-	12	TRBJ2-1	TGCAGCGGTCCGGCCACATACAATGAGCAGTTCTTC	CSGPATYNEQFF
TRBV18	few	TRBD1	16	TRBJ1-1	TGTGCCAGCTCACCACCGGGGGACAGGGGGAACACTGAAGCTTTCTTT	CASSPPGDRGNTEAFF
TRBV6-1	many	-	14	TRBJ1-1	TGTGCCAGCAGTGCTAACATGGTGAACACTGAAGCTTTCTTT	CASSANMVNTEAFF
TRBV28	many	TRBD1	14	TRBJ1-1	TGTGCCAGCAGTACCGACAGGGAGAACACTGAAGCTTTCTTT	CASSTDRENTEAFF
TRBV6-1	-	-	13	TRBJ2-1	TGTGCCAGCAGTTATGGGGCCCACAATGAGCAGTTCTTC	CASSYGAHNEQFF
TRBV19	-	TRBD1	14	TRBJ1-1	TGTGCCAGCGGACAGGGAAGGGGTTTCGCTGAAGCTTCCTTT	CASGQGRGFAEASF
TRBV12-3/TRBV12-4	many	-	13	TRBJ2-3	TGTGCCAGCCAACTTTTGGGGGCAGATACGCAGTATTTT	CASQLLGADTQYF
TRBV27	many	TRBD2	15	TRBJ2-1	TGTGCCAGCAGTTATAGCGGGAGCTCCTACAATGAGCAGTTCTTC	CASSYSGSSYNEQFF
TRBV20-1	many	TRBD2	15	TRBJ2-7	TGCAGTGCTAGAGGGCTAGCGGGGCCTACCTACGAGCAGTACTTC	CSARGLAGPTYEQYF
TRBV5-1	-	TRBD1	16	TRBJ1-3	TGCGCCAGCAGCACAGGACAGGGGTTCTCTGGAAACACCATATATTTT	CASSTGQGFSGNTIYF
TRBV7-2	many	-	15	TRBJ2-1	TGTGCCAGCAGCTTAGTTGGCGGGACCTACAATGAGCAGTTCTTC	CASSLVGGTYNEQFF
TRBV19	few	-	15	TRBJ2-5	TGTGCCAGTAGTGCCTTGTCGGGACAACAAGAGACCCAGTACTTC	CASSALSGQQETQYF
TRBV5-4	-	TRBD2	15	TRBJ2-5	TGTGCCAGCAGCTTCCGCGGGGGGGCCCAAGAGACCCAGTACTTC	CASSFRGGAQETQYF
TRBV10-3	-	-	13	TRBJ2-1	TGTGCCATCAGTGAGTCGAGTGTGAATGAGCAGTTCTTC	CAISESSVNEQFF
TRBV5-1	few	TRBD1	15	TRBJ1-4	TGCGCCAGCAGCTTGGATGGACAGGGATTCGAAAAACTGTTTTTT	CASSLDGQGFEKLFF
TRBV12-3/TRBV12-4	-	-	13	TRBJ2-7	TGTGCCAGCAGTCTGCAGGGATTTGGGGAGCAGTACTTC	CASSLQGFGEQYF
TRBV20-1	many	-	14	TRBJ2-3	TGCAGTGCTAGAGATTCGAGCGGCACAGATACGCAGTATTTT	CSARDSSGTDTQYF
TRBV30	-	-	14	TRBJ2-3	TGTGCCTGGAGTGTATATGGGGGAGCAGATACGCAGTATTTT	CAWSVYGGADTQYF
TRBV7-9	many	TRBD2	16	TRBJ2-3	TGTGCCAGCAGCTTATCGGCGGGAGGGCCCTCAGATACGCAGTATTTT	CASSLSAGGPSDTQYF
TRBV9	-	-	14	TRBJ1-2	TGTGCCAGCAGCGTAGATTCCCTACCCTATGGCTACACCTTC	CASSVDSLPYGYTF
TRBV5-1	many	TRBD2	16	TRBJ2-1	TGCGCCAGCAGCTTGGGGCCTAGCGGGAGGGCCAATGAGCAGTTCTTC	CASSLGPSGRANEQFF
TRBV28	many	-	14	TRBJ1-1	TGTGCCAGCAGTTTACTCCGGGTAGACACTGAAGCTTTCTTT	CASSLLRVDTEAFF
TRBV6-2/TRBV6-3	many	TRBD2	17	TRBJ2-7	TGTGCCAGCAGTTACCCCGGGACTAGCGGGGCCGTCTACGAGCAGTACTTC	CASSYPGTSGAVYEQYF
TRBV2	many	TRBD1	14	TRBJ2-7	TGTGCCAGCAGTGTGCCAGGGGGCGAAGACGAGCAGTACTTC	CASSVPGGEDEQYF
TRBV5-6	-	TRBD2	16	TRBJ2-7	TGTGCCAGCAGCTTGGTGACTAGCGGGGGCGCCTACGAGCAGTACTTC	CASSLVTSGGAYEQYF
TRBV28	many	-	17	TRBJ2-5	TGTGCCAGCAGTTTTACATTGTCAGGGATGACTTGGGAGACCCAGTACTTC	CASSFTLSGMTWETQYF
TRBV2	many	-	13	TRBJ1-4	TGTGCCAGCAGTGGCGCAACTAATGAAAAACTGTTTTTT	CASSGATNEKLFF
TRBV11-1	-	-	15	TRBJ2-1	TGTGCCAGCAGCTCAGGGCAGCCACGGAATAATGAGCAGTTCTTC	CASSSGQPRNNEQFF
TRBV4-1	-	-	17	TRBJ1-2	TGCGCCAGCAGCCAAGAAAGTACAGGGAGAGCTAACTATGGCTACACCTTC	CASSQESTGRANYGYTF
TRBV6-5	few	-	14	TRBJ1-2	TGTGCCAGCAGTTACGTGAGGGGCGGAGATGGCTACACCTTC	CASSYVRGGDGYTF
TRBV20-1	-	TRBD1	16	TRBJ2-5	TGCAGTGCGGCCCTAGCCGGGACAGGGGTACAAGAGACCCAGTACTTC	CSAALAGTGVQETQYF
TRBV7-3	many	TRBD1	15	TRBJ2-3	TGTGCCAGCAGCTCGACAGGGGGCAGGGGAGATACGCAGTATTTT	CASSSTGGRGDTQYF
TRBV7-2	many	TRBD1	14	TRBJ2-5	TGTGCCAGCAGTTCGGGACAGGGGAGAGAGACCCAGTACTTC	CASSSGQGRETQYF
TRBV6-1	many	TRBD1	15	TRBJ1-2	TGTGCCAGCAAGTCCGGGACAGGGAGATTTTATGGCTACACCTTC	CASKSGTGRFYGYTF
TRBV5-1	many	TRBD2	16	TRBJ2-5	TGCGCCAGCAGCCTTCAATCCGGGACTAGCGGAGAGACCCAGTACTTC	CASSLQSGTSGETQYF